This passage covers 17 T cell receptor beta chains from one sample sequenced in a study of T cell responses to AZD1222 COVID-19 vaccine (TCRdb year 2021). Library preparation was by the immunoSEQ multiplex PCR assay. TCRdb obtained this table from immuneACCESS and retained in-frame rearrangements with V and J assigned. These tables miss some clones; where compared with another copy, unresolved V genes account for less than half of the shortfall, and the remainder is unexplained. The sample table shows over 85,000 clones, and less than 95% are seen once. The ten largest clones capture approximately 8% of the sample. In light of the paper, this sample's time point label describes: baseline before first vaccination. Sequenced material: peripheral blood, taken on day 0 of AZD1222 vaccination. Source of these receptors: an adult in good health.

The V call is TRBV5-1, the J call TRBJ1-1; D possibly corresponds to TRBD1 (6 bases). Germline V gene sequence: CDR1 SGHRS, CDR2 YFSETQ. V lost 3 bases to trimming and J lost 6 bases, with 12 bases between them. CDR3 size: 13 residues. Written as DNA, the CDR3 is TGCGCCAGCAGCTCCAGGGCAGGGGCTGAAGCTTTCTTT. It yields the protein CASSSRAGAEAFF. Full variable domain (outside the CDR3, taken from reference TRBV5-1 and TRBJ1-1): KAGVTQTPRYLIKTRGQQVTLSCSPISGHRSVSWYQQTPGQGLQFLFEYFSETQRNKGNFPGRFSGRQFSNSRSEMNVSTLELGDSALYLCASSSRAGAEAFFGQGTRLTVV.

CDR3 protein: CASTTTTGHTGELFF. The CDR3 coding sequence is TGTGCCAGCACCACTACGACAGGTCACACCGGGGAGCTGTTTTTT. J is TRBJ2-2 and V is TRBV6-4, with D possibly being TRBD1 (6 bases). With 7 bases removed from V and 3 bases from J, the gap between germline ends came to 15 bases. The CDR3 has 15 residues. Germline V gene sequence: CDR1 MRHNA, CDR2 SNTAGT.

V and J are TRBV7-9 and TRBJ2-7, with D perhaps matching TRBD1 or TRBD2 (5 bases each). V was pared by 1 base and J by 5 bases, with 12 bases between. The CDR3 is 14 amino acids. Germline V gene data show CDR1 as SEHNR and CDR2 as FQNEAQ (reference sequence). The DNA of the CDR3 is TGTGCCAGCAGCTTAGGTGGGGGAAGCCACGAGCAGTACTTC. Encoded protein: CASSLGGGSHEQYF.

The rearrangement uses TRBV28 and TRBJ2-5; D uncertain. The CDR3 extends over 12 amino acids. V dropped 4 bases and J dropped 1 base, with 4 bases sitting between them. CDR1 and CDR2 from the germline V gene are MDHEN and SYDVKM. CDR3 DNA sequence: TGTGCCAGCAGTTCCGCCCAAGAGACCCAGTACTTC. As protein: CASSSAQETQYF.

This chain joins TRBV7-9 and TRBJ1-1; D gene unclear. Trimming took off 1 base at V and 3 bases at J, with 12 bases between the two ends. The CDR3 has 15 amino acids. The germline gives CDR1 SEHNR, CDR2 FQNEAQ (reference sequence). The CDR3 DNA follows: TGTGCCAGCAGCTTAGTTATGGTCGAAGACACTGAAGCTTTCTTT. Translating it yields CASSLVMVEDTEAFF.

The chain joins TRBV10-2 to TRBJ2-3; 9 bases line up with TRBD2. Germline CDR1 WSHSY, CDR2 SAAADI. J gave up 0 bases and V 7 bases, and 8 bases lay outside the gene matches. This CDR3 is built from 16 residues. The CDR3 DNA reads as TGCGCCAGCAAAGAAGCGGGGGGCCCTAGCACAGATACGCAGTATTTT. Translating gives CASKEAGGPSTDTQYF.

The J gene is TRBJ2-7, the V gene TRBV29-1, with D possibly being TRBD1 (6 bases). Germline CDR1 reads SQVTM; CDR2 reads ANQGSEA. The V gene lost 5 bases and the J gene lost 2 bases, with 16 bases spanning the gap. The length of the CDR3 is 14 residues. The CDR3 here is CSVRDRDKPYEQYF. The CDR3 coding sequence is TGCAGCGTTCGCGACCGGGACAAACCCTACGAGCAGTACTTC.

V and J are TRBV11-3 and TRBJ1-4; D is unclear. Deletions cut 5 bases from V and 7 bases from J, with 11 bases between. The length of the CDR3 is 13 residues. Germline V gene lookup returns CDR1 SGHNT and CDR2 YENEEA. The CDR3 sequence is CASSPREVEKLFF. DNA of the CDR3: TGTGCCAGCAGCCCAAGGGAAGTTGAAAAACTGTTTTTT.

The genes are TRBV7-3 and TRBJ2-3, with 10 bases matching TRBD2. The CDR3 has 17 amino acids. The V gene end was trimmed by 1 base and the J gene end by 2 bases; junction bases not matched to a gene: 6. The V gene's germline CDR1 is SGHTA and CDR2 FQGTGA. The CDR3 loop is CASSLKLAGASTDTQYF. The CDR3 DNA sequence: TGTGCCAGCAGCTTAAAGCTAGCGGGGGCTTCCACAGATACGCAGTATTTT.

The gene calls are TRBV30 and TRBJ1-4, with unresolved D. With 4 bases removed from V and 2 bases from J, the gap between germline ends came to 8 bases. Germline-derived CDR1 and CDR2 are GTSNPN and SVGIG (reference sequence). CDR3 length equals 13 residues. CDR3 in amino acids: CAWTMSTNEKLFF. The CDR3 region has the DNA TGTGCCTGGACCATGAGCACTAATGAAAAACTGTTTTTT.

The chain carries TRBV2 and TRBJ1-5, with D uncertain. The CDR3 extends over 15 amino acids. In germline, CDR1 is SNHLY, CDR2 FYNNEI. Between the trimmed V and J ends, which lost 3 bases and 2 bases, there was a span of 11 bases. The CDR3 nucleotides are TGTGCCAGCAGTGAGAGGCTGGGAGGCAATCAGCCCCAGCATTTT. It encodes CASSERLGGNQPQHF.

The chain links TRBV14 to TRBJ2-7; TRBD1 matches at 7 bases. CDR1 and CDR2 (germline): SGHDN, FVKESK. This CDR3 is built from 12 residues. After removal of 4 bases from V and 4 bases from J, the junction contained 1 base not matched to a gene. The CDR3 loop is CASSPDRYEQYF. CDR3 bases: TGTGCCAGCAGCCCGGACAGGTACGAGCAGTACTTC.

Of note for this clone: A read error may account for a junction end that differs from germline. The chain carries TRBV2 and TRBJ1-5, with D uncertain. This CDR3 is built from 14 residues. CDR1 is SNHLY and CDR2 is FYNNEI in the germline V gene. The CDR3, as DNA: TGTGCCAGCAATGAAGGGCGGATCAATCAGCCCCAGCATTTT. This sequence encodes CASNEGRINQPQHF.

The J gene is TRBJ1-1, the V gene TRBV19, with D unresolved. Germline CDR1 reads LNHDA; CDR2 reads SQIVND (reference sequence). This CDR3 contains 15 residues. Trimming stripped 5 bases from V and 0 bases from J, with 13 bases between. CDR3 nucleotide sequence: TGTGCCAGTAGTCCCGACCTTACAGTGAACACTGAAGCTTTCTTT. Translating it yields CASSPDLTVNTEAFF.

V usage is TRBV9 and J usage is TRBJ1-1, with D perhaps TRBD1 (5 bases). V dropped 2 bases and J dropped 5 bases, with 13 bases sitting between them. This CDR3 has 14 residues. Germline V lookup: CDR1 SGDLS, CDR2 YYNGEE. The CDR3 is CASSVGTAVTEAFF. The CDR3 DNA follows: TGTGCCAGCAGCGTTGGGACCGCGGTGACTGAAGCTTTCTTT.

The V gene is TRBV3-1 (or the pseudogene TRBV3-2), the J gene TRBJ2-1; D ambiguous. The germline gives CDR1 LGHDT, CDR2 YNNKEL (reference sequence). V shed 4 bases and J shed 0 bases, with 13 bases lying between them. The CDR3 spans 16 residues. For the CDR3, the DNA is TGTGCCAGCAGCCCCCTCGGACCTAGCTCCTACAATGAGCAGTTCTTC. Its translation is CASSPLGPSSYNEQFF.

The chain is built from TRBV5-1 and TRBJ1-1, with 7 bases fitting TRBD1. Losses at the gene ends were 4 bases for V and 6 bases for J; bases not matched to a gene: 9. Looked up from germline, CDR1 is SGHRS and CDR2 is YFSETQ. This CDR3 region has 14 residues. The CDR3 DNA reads TGCGCCAGCAGCCCGTGGGACAGCCGACCTGAAGCTTTCTTT. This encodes CASSPWDSRPEAFF.